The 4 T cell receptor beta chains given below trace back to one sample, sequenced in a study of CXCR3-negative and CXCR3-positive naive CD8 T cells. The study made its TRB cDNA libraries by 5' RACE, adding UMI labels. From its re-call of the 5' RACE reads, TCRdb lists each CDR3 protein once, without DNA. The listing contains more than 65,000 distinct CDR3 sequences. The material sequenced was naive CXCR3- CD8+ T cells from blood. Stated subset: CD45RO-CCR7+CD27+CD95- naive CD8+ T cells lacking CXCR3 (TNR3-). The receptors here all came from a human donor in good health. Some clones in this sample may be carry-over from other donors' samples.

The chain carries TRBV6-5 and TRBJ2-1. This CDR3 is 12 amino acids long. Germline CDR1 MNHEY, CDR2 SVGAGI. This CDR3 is CASRVSYNEQFF.

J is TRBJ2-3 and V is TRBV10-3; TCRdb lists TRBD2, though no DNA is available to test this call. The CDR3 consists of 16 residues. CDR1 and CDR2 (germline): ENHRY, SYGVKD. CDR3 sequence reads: CAISSTSGGKGDTQYF.

CDR3 loop: CASSDAGDGYNEQFF. This chain joins TRBV19 and TRBJ2-1; the TCRdb D gene call, TRBD2, has no DNA to confirm it. The germline gives CDR1 LNHDA, CDR2 SQIVND (reference sequence). The length of the CDR3 is 15 residues.

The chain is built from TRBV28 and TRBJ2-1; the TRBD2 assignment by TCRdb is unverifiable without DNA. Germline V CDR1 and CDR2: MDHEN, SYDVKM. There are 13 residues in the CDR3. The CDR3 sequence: CAGSLHVRVEQFF.